Below, 11 T cell receptor beta chains from the same sample are listed, as sequenced in a study of shared clonotypes between healthy human individuals. Only in-frame clones appear in the TCRdb table, and some are missing; sequencing was by immunoSEQ multiplex PCR. The sample includes more than 450,000 clones, about four fifths of them seen just once. Sequencing was done on a sample of PBMCs. Receptor source: a middle-aged woman in good health. Some clones in this sample may be carry-over from other donors' samples.

The chain couples TRBV27 to TRBJ2-7, with unresolved D. This CDR3 comprises 15 residues. V was cut by 4 bases and J by 2 bases, with 15 bases left in between. The V gene's germline CDR1 is MNHEY and CDR2 SMNVEV (reference sequence). CDR3 nucleotide sequence: TGTGCCAGCAGTTCTGGGAAGGAGCCTCCCTACGAGCAGTACTTC. It is translated as CASSSGKEPPYEQYF.

The chain employs TRBV2 and TRBJ2-5; 12 bases are shared with TRBD2. This CDR3 comprises 17 residues. Trimming cost V 4 bases and J 4 bases; bases outside gene matches: 10. The germline CDR1 and CDR2 sequences are SNHLY and FYNNEI. The DNA for the CDR3 is TGTGCCAGCAGTGCTTTTCTAGCGGGAGGGCCGAGAGAGACCCAGTACTTC. This sequence encodes CASSAFLAGGPRETQYF.

This clone was detected many times. CDR3 in amino acids: CASSEEASGPPEQFF. The CDR3 DNA reads as TGTGCCAGCAGTGAAGAGGCTAGCGGGCCCCCCGAGCAGTTCTTC. J is TRBJ2-1 and V is TRBV6-1, with 8 nucleotides matching TRBD2. The CDR3 is 15 residues long. V was pared by 1 base and J by 10 bases, with 9 bases of the junction left unmatched. CDR1 is MNHNS and CDR2 is SASEGT in the germline V gene.

The chain is built from TRBV5-4 and TRBJ1-5; D not resolved. The CDR3 is 11 residues long. CDR1 and CDR2 from the germline V gene are SGHNT and YYREEE (reference sequence). V lost 4 bases and J lost 5, with 4 bases in between. DNA of the CDR3: TGTGCCAGCAGCCCCCATCAGCCCCAGCATTTT. Translating gives CASSPHQPQHF.

CDR3 in amino acids: CASSLRPGTSSATDTQYF. Written as DNA, the CDR3 is TGTGCCAGTAGTCTACGTCCAGGGACTAGCTCTGCCACAGATACGCAGTATTTT. V and J are TRBV19 and TRBJ2-3; 9 bases match TRBD2. This CDR3 has 18 residues. The germline gives CDR1 LNHDA, CDR2 SQIVND (reference sequence). Germline trimming cut 5 bases from V and 2 bases from J; bases unmatched to any gene: 14.

The genes are TRBV4-2 and TRBJ2-3; 11 nucleotides line up with TRBD2. The V segment lost 0 bases and the J segment 6 bases; nucleotides outside the gene matches: 14. The CDR3 length is 19 residues. Germline V gene sequence: CDR1 LGHNA, CDR2 YNFKEQ. This CDR3 is CASSQEGLAGGPSGDTQYF. DNA of the CDR3: TGTGCCAGCAGCCAAGAGGGGTTAGCGGGAGGGCCTAGTGGGGATACGCAGTATTTT.

The rearrangement links TRBV6-1 to TRBJ1-6, with 7 bases that match TRBD1. The CDR3 spans 15 residues. Germline-derived CDR1 and CDR2 are MNHNS and SASEGT. The V and J ends lost 5 bases and 8 bases, in that order; junction bases with no gene match: 9. For the CDR3, the DNA is TGTGCCAGCAGTTCCCAGGGGGACGAAGATTCACCCCTCCACTTT. It encodes CASSSQGDEDSPLHF.

This clone was detected once. V and J are TRBV7-3 and TRBJ2-7; perhaps TRBD2 as D (6 bases). Trimming shortened V by 5 bases and J by 9 bases, and 26 bases separated the two germline ends. There are 16 residues in the CDR3. Germline V gene data show CDR1 as SGHTA and CDR2 as FQGTGA. The CDR3 loop is CASSPGALGSYERQYF. The CDR3, as DNA: TGTGCCAGCAGCCCGGGAGCACTAGGCTCCTACGAGCGGCAGTACTTC. The whole variable domain, filled in from reference TRBV7-3 and TRBJ2-7, reads GAGVSQTPSNKVTEKGKYVELRCDPISGHTALYWYRQSLGQGPEFLIYFQGTGAADDSGLPNDRFFAVRPEGSVSTLKIQRTERGDSAVYLCASSPGALGSYERQYFGPGTRLTVT.

The V call is TRBV10-2, the J call TRBJ2-7, with D possibly being TRBD2 (5 bases). The CDR3 is made up of 15 amino acids. CDR1 and CDR2 (germline): WSHSY, SAAADI. Trimming stripped 0 bases from V and 2 bases from J, with 11 bases between. The CDR3 region is CASSESEDGAYEQYF. The CDR3 DNA reads TGCGCCAGCAGTGAGTCGGAGGACGGGGCCTACGAGCAGTACTTC.

The sample holds a few counts of this clone. V and J are TRBV30 and TRBJ1-1; D not certain. Between the trimmed V and J ends, which lost 1 base and 10 bases, there was a span of 13 bases. The CDR3 is 12 residues long. Germline CDR1 GTSNPN, CDR2 SVGIG (reference sequence). The CDR3 protein is CAWSGGRRVAFF. CDR3 bases: TGTGCCTGGAGTGGCGGACGGAGGGTAGCTTTCTTT.

The sample holds one count of this clone. This chain joins TRBV15 and TRBJ2-3, with D unclear. V lost 1 base and J lost 0, with 8 bases in between. This CDR3 is 15 amino acids long. Germline lookup yields CDR1 LNHNV and CDR2 YYDKDF (reference sequence). The CDR3 spells CATSRVDTSTDTQYF. The CDR3 DNA follows: TGTGCCACCAGCAGAGTCGACACCAGCACAGATACGCAGTATTTT.